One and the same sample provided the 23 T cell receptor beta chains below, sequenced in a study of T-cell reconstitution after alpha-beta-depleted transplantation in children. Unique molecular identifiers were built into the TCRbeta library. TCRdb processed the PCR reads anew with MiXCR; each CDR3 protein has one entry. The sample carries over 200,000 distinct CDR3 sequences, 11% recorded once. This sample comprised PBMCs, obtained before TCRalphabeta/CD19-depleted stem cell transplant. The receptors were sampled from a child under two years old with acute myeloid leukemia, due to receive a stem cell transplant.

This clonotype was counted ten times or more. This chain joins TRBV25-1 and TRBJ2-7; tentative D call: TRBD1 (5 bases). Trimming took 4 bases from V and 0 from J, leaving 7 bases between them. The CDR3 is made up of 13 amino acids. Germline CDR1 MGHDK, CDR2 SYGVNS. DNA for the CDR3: TGTGCCAGCAGTGGACAGAGCTCCTACGAGCAGTACTTC. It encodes CASSGQSSYEQYF.

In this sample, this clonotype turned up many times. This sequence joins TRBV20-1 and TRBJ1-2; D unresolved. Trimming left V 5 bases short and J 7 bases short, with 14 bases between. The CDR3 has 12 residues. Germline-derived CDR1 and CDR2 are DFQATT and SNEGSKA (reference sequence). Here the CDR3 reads CSAPFGVGGYTF. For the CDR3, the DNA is TGCAGTGCTCCATTTGGAGTAGGTGGCTACACCTTC.

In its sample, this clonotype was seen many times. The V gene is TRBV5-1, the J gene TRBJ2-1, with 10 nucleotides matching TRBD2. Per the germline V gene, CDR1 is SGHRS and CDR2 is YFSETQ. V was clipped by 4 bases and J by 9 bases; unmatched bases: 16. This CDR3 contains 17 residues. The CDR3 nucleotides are TGCGCCAGCAGCCCCCGCCCAACTAGCGGGACTCAAAGTGAGCAGTTCTTC. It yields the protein CASSPRPTSGTQSEQFF.

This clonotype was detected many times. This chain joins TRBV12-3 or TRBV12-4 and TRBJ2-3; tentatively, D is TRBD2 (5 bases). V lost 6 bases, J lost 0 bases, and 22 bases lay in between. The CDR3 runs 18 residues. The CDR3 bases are TGTGCCAGCAGCCCACCTTTGGGCCGAAGAGGGAGCACAGATACGCAGTATTTT. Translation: CASSPPLGRRGSTDTQYF.

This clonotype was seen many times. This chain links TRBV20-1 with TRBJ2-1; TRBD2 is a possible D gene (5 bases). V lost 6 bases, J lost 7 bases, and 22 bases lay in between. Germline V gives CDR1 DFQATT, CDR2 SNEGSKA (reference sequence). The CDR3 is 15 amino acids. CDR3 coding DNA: TGCAGTGCCTTGGACTCCCGGGCCCCCCTGAATGAGCAGTTCTTC. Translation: CSALDSRAPLNEQFF.

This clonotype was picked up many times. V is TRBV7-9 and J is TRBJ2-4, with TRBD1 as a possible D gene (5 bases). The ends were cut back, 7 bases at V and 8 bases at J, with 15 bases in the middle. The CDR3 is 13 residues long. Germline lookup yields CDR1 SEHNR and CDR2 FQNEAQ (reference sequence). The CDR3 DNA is TGTGCCAGCACCACGGGCAGGGCCTACATTCAGTACTTC. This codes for CASTTGRAYIQYF.

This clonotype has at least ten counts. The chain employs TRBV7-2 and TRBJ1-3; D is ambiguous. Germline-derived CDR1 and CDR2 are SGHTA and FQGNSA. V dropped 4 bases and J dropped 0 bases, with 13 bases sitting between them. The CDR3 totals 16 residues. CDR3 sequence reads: CASSSRPGASGNTIYF. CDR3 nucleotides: TGTGCCAGCAGCTCCCGACCGGGTGCCTCTGGAAACACCATATATTTT.

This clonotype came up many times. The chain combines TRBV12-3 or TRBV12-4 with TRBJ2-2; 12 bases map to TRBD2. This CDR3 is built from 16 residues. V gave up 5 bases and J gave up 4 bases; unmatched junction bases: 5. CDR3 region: CASSARLAGVTGELFF. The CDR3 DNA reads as TGTGCCAGCAGTGCCCGACTAGCGGGAGTCACCGGGGAGCTGTTTTTT.

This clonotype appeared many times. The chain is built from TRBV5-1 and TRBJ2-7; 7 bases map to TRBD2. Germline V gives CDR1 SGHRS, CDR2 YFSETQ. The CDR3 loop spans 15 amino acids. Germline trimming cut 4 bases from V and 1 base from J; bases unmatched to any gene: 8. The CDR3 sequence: CASSPNAGASYEQYF. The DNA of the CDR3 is TGCGCCAGCAGCCCGAACGCGGGAGCGTCCTACGAGCAGTACTTC.

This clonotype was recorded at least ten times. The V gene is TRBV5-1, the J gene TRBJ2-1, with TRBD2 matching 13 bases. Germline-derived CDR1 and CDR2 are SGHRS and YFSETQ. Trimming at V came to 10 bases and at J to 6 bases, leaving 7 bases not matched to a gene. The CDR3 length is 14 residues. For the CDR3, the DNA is TGCGCCTCTACTAGCGGGAGGGCCTCCAATGAGCAGTTCTTC. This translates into CASTSGRASNEQFF.

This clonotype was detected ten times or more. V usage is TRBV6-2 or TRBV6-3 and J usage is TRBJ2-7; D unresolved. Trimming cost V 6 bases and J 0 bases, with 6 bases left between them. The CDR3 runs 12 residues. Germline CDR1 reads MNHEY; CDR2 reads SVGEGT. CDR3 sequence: CASRSDSYEQYF. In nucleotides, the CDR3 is TGTGCCAGCAGAAGCGACTCCTACGAGCAGTACTTC.

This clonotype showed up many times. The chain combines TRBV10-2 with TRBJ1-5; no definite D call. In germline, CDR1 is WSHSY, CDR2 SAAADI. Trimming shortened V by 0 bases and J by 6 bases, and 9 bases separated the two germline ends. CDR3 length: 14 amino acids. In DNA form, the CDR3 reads TGCGCCAGCAGTGAGTCCCTTCTAGTTCAGCCCCAGCATTTT. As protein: CASSESLLVQPQHF.

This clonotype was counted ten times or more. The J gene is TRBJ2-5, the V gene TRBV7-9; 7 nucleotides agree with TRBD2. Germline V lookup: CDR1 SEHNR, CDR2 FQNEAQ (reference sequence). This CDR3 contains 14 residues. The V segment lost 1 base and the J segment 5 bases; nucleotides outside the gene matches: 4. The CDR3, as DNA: TGTGCCAGCAGCTTAGGGACTAGTGAGGAGACCCAGTACTTC. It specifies CASSLGTSEETQYF.

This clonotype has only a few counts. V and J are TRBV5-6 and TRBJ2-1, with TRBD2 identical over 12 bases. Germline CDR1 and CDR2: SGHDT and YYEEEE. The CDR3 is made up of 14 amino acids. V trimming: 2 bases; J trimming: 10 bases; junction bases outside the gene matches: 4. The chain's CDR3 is CASSFGLAGNEQFF. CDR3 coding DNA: TGTGCCAGCAGCTTCGGACTAGCGGGAAACGAGCAGTTCTTC.

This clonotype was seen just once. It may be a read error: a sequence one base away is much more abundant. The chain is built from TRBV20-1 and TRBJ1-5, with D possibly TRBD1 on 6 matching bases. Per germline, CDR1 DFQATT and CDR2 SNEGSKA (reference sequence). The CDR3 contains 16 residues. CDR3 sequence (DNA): TGCTGTGCTAGAGCCTCCGGGGGGGCGGAGAATCAGCCCCAGCATTTT. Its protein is CCARASGGAENQPQHF.

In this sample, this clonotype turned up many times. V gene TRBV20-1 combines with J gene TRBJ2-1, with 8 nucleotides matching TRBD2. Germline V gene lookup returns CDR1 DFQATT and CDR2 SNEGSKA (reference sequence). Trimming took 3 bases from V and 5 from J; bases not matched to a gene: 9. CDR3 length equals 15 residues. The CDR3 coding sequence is TGCAGTGCTAGGGACGGGACTAGGTCCCACAATGAGCAGTTCTTC. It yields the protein CSARDGTRSHNEQFF.

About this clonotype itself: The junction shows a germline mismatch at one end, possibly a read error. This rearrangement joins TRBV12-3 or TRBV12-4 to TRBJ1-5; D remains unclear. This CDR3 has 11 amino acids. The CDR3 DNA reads TGTGCCAGCAGTTTAAACCAGCCCCAGCCTTTT. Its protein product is CASSLNQPQPF.

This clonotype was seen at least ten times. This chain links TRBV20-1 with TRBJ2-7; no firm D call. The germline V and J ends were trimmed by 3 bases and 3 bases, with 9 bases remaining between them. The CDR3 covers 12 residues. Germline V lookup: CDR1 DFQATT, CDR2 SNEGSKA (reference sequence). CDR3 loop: CSASTHDYEQYF. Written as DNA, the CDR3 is TGCAGTGCTAGTACTCACGACTACGAGCAGTACTTC.

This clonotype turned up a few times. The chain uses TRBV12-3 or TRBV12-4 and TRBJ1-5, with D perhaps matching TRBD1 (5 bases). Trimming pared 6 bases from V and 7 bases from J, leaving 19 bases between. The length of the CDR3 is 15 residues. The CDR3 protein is CASRSGGTLGQPQHF. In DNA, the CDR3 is TGTGCCAGCAGGTCCGGGGGGACCCTAGGGCAGCCCCAGCATTTT.

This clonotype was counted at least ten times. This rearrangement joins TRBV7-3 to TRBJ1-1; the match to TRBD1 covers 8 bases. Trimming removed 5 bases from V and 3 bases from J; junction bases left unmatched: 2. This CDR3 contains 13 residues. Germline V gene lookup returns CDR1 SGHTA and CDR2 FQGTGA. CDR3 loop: CASSPDRDTEAFF. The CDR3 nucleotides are TGTGCCAGCAGCCCGGACAGGGACACTGAAGCTTTCTTT.

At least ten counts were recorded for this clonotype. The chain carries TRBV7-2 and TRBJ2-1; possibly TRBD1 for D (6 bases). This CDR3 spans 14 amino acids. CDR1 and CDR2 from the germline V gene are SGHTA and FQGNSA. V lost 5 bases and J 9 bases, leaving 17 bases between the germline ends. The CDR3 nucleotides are TGTGCCAGCAGCCTTCTAGCTCTACAGGGTGAGCAGTTCTTC. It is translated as CASSLLALQGEQFF.

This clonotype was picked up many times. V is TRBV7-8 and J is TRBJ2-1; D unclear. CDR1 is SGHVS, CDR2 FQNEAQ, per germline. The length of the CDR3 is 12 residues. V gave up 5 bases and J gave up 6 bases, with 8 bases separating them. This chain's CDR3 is CASSPKGNEQFF. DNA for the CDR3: TGTGCCAGCAGCCCCAAAGGCAATGAGCAGTTCTTC.

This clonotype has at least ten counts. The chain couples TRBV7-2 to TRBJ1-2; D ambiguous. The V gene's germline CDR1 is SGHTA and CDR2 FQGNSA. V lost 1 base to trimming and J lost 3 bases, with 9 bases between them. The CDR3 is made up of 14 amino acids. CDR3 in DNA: TGTGCCAGCAGCTTAGAACGGATGGACTATGGCTACACCTTC. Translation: CASSLERMDYGYTF. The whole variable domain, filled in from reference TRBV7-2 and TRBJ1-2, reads GAGVSQSPSNKVTEKGKDVELRCDPISGHTALYWYRQSLGQGLEFLIYFQGNSAPDKSGLPSDRFSAERTGGSVSTLTIQRTQQEDSAVYLCASSLERMDYGYTFGSGTRLTVV.